This T cell receptor (beta chain) is drawn from a study of a mutant IDH1 vaccine in newly diagnosed glioma. As for the study in general: Patients' prior therapy spanned radiotherapy, temozolomide, or both; most underwent both.

The time point here: baseline, week 1 (first vaccination visit). Described treatment: pre-vaccination baseline after standard-of-care therapy. Worth noting for this clone: Its antigen remains unknown.

The CDR3 is 13 amino acids. Germline lookup yields CDR1 SGHVS and CDR2 FQNEAQ. Assay: immunoSEQ multiplex PCR; the TCRdb copy retains only in-frame clones and omits some. In the table there are around 50,000 clones, roughly 89% of which are singletons. Study-level points and caveats: Pseudoprogression seemingly bore no relation to changes in top peripheral T cell clonotypes.

The rearrangement uses TRBV7-8 and TRBJ2-5; D uncertain. The DNA end lines up better with TRBJ2-7; the J call may be wrong. Sequencing was performed on PBMCs, taken from a glioma patient treated with radiotherapy, temozolomide or both. The receptor was isolated from a man aged 35 to 55 with glioma. As DNA, the CDR3 is TGTGCCAGCGGCCCCCTAGGGTCCTACGAGCAGTACTTC. Protein product: CASGPLGSYEQYF.